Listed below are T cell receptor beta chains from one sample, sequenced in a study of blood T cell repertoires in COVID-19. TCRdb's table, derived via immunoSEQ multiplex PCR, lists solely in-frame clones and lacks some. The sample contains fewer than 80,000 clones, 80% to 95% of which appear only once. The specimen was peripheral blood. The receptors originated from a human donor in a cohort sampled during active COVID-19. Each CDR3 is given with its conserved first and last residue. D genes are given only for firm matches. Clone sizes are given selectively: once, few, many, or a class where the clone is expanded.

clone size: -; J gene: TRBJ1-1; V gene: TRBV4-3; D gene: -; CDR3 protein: CASSQEGRDTEAFF; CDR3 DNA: TGCGCCAGCAGCCAAGAAGGTCGGGACACTGAAGCTTTCTTT
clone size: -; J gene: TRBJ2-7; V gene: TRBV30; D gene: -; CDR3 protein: CAGSRGEKQYF; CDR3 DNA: TGTGCCGGTTCGCGGGGAGAAAAACAGTACTTC
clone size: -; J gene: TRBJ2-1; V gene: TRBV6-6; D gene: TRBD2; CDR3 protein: CASSYSLAGMEQFF; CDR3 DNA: TGTGCCAGCAGTTACTCCTTAGCGGGAATGGAGCAGTTCTTC
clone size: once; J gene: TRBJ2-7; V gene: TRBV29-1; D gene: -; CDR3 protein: CSVYQGFTEQYF; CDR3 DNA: TGCAGCGTCTATCAGGGGTTTACCGAGCAGTACTTC
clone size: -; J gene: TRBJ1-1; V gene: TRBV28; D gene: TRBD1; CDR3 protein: CASSHPPTGRDTEAFF; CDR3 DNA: TGTGCCAGCAGTCACCCCCCGACAGGGCGGGACACTGAAGCTTTCTTT
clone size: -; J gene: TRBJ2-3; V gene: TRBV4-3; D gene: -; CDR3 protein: CASSQGGGPFTDTQYF; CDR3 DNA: TGCGCCAGCAGCCAGGGAGGGGGACCTTTCACAGATACGCAGTATTTT
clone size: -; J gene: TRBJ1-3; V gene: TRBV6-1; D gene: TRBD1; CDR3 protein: CASSGLYRTGVGNTIYF; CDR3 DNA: TGTGCCAGCAGTGGTCTCTACCGGACAGGGGTGGGAAACACCATATATTTT
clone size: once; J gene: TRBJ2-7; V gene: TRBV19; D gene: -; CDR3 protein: CASSISGTPGVQYF; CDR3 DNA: TGTGCCAGTAGTATCTCCGGGACCCCGGGGGTGCAGTACTTC
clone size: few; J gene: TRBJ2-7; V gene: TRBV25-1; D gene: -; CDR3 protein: CASSGRSYEQYF; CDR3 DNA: TGTGCCAGCAGTGGGCGGTCCTACGAGCAGTACTTC
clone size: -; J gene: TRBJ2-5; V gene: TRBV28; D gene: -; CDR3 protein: CASSYLRRDQETQYF; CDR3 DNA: TGTGCCAGCAGTTACTTGAGGAGGGACCAAGAGACCCAGTACTTC
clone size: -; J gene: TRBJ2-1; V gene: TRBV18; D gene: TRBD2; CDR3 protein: CASLLPLSSGGNNEQFF; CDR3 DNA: TGTGCCAGCCTCCTTCCCCTCTCTAGCGGGGGAAACAATGAGCAGTTCTTC
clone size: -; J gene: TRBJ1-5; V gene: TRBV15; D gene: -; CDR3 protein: CATSRDRQNNQPQHF; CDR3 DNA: TGTGCCACCAGCAGAGATCGACAGAACAATCAGCCCCAGCATTTT
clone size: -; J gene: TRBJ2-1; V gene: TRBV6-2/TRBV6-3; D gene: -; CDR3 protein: CASSYSLGGLYNEQFF; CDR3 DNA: TGTGCCAGCAGTTACTCACTAGGGGGTCTCTACAATGAGCAGTTCTTC
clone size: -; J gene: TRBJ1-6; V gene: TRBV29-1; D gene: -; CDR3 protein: CSVADGLSPLHF; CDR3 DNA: TGCAGCGTTGCCGACGGACTTTCACCCCTCCACTTT
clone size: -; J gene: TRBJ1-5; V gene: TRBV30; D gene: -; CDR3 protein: CAWSDLLRGQPQHF; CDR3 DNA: TGTGCCTGGAGTGACCTCCTGCGCGGACAGCCCCAGCATTTT
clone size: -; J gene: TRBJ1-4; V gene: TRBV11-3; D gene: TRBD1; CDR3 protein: CASSRNPPGQRIPTNEKLFF; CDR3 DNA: TGTGCCAGCAGCCGTAATCCCCCGGGACAGCGTATACCAACTAATGAAAAACTGTTTTTT
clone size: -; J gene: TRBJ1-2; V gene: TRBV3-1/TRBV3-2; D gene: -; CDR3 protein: CASSQDPRGRGFYGYTF; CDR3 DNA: TGTGCCAGCAGCCAAGATCCTCGAGGCAGGGGATTCTATGGCTACACCTTC
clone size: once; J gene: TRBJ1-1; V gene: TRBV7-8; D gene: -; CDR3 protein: CASSPTGTNEAFF; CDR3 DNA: TGTGCCAGCAGTCCTACAGGAACCAATGAAGCTTTCTTT
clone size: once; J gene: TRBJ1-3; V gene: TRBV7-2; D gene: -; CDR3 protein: CASSLLSSGNTIYF; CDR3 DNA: TGTGCCAGCAGCTTACTTAGCTCTGGAAACACCATATATTTT
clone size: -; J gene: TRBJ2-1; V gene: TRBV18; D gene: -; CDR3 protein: CASSPGGDEQFF; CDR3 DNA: TGTGCCAGCTCACCGGGGGGTGATGAGCAGTTCTTC
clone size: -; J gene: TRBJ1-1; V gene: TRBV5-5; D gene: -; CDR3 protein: CASSFVSNTEAFF; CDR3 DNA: TGTGCCAGCAGCTTTGTCAGTAACACTGAAGCTTTCTTT
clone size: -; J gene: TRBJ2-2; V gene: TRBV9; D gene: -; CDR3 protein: CASSVAPRTGELFF; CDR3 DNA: TGTGCCAGCAGCGTAGCCCCGCGGACCGGGGAGCTGTTTTTT
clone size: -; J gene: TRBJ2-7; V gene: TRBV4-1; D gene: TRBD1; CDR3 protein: CASSQSPSGTAYEQYF; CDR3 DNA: TGCGCCAGCAGCCAATCTCCCTCCGGGACAGCCTACGAGCAGTACTTC
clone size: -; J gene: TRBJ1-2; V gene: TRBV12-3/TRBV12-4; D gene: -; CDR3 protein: CASSLHIYGYTF; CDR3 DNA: TGTGCCAGCAGTTTACACATCTATGGCTACACCTTC
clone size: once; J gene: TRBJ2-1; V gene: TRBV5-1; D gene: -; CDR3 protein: CASSLVERAHNEQFF; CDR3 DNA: TGCGCCAGCAGCTTGGTCGAGAGGGCACACAATGAGCAGTTCTTC
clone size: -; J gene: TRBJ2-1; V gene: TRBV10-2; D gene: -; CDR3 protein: CATGEVHEQFF; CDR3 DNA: TGCGCCACGGGGGAGGTCCATGAGCAGTTCTTC
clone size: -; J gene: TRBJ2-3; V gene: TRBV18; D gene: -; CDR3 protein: CASSRGGTDTQYF; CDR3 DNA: TGTGCCAGCTCACGAGGAGGGACAGATACGCAGTATTTT
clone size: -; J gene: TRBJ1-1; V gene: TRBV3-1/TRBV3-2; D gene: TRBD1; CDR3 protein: CASSQERTGEAFF; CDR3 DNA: TGTGCCAGCAGCCAAGAACGGACAGGTGAAGCTTTCTTT
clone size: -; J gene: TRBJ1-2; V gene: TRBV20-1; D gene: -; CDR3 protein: CSASRGGSKPYGYTF; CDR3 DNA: TGCAGTGCTAGTAGGGGGGGCAGCAAACCCTATGGCTACACCTTC
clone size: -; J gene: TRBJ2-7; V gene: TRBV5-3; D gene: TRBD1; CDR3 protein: CARSLATGVDYEQYF; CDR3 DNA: TGTGCCAGAAGCTTGGCTACAGGGGTAGACTACGAGCAGTACTTC
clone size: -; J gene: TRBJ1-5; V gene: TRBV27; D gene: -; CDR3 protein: CASRQIRGPGGLSNQPQHF; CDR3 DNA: TGTGCCAGCAGACAAATCCGCGGACCGGGGGGTCTTAGCAATCAGCCCCAGCATTTT
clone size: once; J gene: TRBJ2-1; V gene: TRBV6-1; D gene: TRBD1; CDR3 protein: CASSDEGQGGNEQFF; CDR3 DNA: TGTGCCAGCAGTGACGAGGGACAGGGTGGCAATGAGCAGTTCTTC
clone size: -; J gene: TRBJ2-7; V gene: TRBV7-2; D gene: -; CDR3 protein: CASSPGAGFYEQYF; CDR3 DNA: TGTGCCAGCAGCCCAGGGGCGGGTTTCTACGAGCAGTACTTC
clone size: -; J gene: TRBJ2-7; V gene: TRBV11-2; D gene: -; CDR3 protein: CASSLGPPTPYF; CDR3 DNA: TGTGCCAGCAGCTTAGGGCCCCCGACTCCGTACTTC